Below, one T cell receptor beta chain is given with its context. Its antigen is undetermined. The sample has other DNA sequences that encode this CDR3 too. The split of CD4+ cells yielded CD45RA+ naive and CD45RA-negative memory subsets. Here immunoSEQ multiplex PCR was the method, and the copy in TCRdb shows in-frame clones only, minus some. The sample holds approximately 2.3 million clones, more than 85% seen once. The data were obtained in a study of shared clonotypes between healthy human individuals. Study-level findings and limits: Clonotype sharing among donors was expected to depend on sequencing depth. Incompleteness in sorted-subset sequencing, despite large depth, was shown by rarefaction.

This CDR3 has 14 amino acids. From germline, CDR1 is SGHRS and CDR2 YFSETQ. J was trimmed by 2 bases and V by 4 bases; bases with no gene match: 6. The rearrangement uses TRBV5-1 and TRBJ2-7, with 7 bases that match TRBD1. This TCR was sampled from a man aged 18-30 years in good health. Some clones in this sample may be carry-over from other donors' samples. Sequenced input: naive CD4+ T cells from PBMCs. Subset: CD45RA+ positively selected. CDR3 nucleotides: TGCGCCAGCAGCAGAACAGGGGACCCCTACGAGCAGTACTTC. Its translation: CASSRTGDPYEQYF.